The 12 T cell receptor beta chains presented below share a single source sample, sequenced in a study of human T cells and chemical hapten exposure. Time point specified: pre-sensitization, week 0. This sample's treatment: therapeutic diphenylcyclopropenone sensitization with weekly scalp DPC. TCRdb processed the RACE reads anew with MiXCR; each CDR3 protein has one entry. The sample contains 350,000 to 450,000 distinct CDR3 sequences, approximately 5.1% of which appear only once. The sequenced sample was whole blood, obtained in connection with sensitization to the hapten diphenylcyclopropenone (DPC). The receptors were gathered from a woman aged 50 to 60 with alopecia areata. Some clones in this sample may be carry-over from other donors' samples.

This clonotype came up a few times. This rearrangement joins TRBV5-1 to TRBJ1-2; D not resolved. The germline V and J ends were trimmed by 4 bases and 8 bases, with 18 bases remaining between them. The CDR3 spans 14 residues. In germline, CDR1 is SGHRS, CDR2 YFSETQ. The CDR3 protein is CASSPAGLDVGYTF. In nucleotides, the CDR3 is TGCGCCAGCAGCCCCGCCGGACTCGACGTCGGCTACACCTTC.

This clonotype has a count of ten or more. The V call is TRBV7-2, the J call TRBJ2-3, with 11 bases lining up with TRBD2. The ends lost 3 bases at V and 4 bases at J; junction bases unmatched: 6. Germline assignment: CDR1 SGHTA and CDR2 FQGNSA. CDR3 size: 16 residues. CDR3 in amino acids: CASSFSSGGPSDTQYF. The DNA for the CDR3 is TGTGCCAGCAGCTTTTCTAGCGGGGGGCCGTCAGATACGCAGTATTTT.

This clonotype was seen a handful of times. This rearrangement joins TRBV20-1 to TRBJ1-3, with no clear D. The CDR3 loop spans 14 amino acids. Between the trimmed V and J ends, which lost 1 base and 1 base, there was a span of 8 bases. The V gene's germline CDR1 is DFQATT and CDR2 SNEGSKA (reference sequence). The DNA for the CDR3 is TGCAGTGCTAGAGCAGGAACTTCTGGAAACACCATATATTTT. Its protein product is CSARAGTSGNTIYF.

This clonotype was seen only a few times. The chain has TRBV2 and TRBJ2-5; TRBD2 matches 9 bases. Trimming at V came to 3 bases and at J to 5 bases, leaving 7 bases not matched to a gene. This CDR3 is built from 15 residues. The germline gives CDR1 SNHLY, CDR2 FYNNEI. CDR3 protein: CASSEDSGRTETQYF. As DNA, the CDR3 is TGTGCCAGCAGTGAGGATAGCGGGAGAACGGAGACCCAGTACTTC.

Concerning this clonotype itself: An end of the junction does not agree with germline; a read error may underlie this. The rearrangement links TRBV6-1 to TRBJ1-1; D is perhaps TRBD1 (6 bases). CDR1 and CDR2 from the germline V gene are MNHNS and SASEGT. The CDR3 sequence is 12 residues long. CDR3 nucleotide sequence: TGTGCCAGCAGGGAAGGGGGTTCTGAAGCTTTCTTT. This translates into CASREGGSEAFF.

This clonotype has at least ten counts. This chain connects TRBV29-1 to TRBJ2-7; D might be TRBD1 (5 bases). CDR3 length: 11 residues. Germline CDR1 SQVTM, CDR2 ANQGSEA. V was shortened by 6 bases and J by 8 bases, with 14 bases between the two germline ends. The CDR3 region has the DNA TGCAGCGTCCGATTGACAGCTCAGCAGTACTTC. The encoded protein is CSVRLTAQQYF.

The rearrangement uses TRBV6-6 and TRBJ1-2, with TRBD1 matching 9 bases. Germline V gene data show CDR1 as MNHNY and CDR2 as SVGAGI (reference sequence). J was trimmed by 6 bases and V by 6 bases; bases with no gene match: 11. The CDR3 is 15 amino acids. The CDR3 region has the DNA TGTGCCAGCAGCCCGGACAGGGGCTTAGTCAATGGCTACACCTTC. The encoded protein is CASSPDRGLVNGYTF.

This clonotype has ten or more counts. The genes are TRBV12-3 or TRBV12-4 and TRBJ1-6, with TRBD1 as a possible D gene (5 bases). Trimming shortened V by 3 bases and J by 5 bases, and 8 bases separated the two germline ends. The CDR3 has 14 amino acids. CDR3 coding DNA: TGTGCCAGCAGTTTGGGACGGAATAATTCACCCCTCCACTTT. Translating it yields CASSLGRNNSPLHF.

This clonotype was observed a handful of times. V is TRBV7-2 and J is TRBJ1-4; D perhaps matches TRBD1 (5 bases). Germline-derived CDR1 and CDR2 are SGHTA and FQGNSA. The CDR3 covers 15 residues. Trimming pared 5 bases from V and 0 bases from J, leaving 10 bases between. The DNA of the CDR3 is TGTGCCAGCAGCGGGGGGGTTGCAACTAATGAAAAACTGTTTTTT. This codes for CASSGGVATNEKLFF.

This clonotype showed up just a few times. This chain joins TRBV24-1 and TRBJ2-5; 9 bases agree with TRBD1. Germline V gene lookup returns CDR1 KGHDR and CDR2 SFDVKD. The CDR3 covers 15 residues. The V gene end was trimmed by 4 bases and the J gene end by 5 bases; junction bases not matched to a gene: 7. This CDR3 reads CATSDLQGAGETQYF. CDR3 coding DNA: TGTGCCACCAGTGACTTACAGGGGGCCGGGGAGACCCAGTACTTC.

Ten or more counts support this clonotype. The chain couples TRBV20-1 to TRBJ2-7, with 9 positions matching TRBD1. The CDR3 contains 13 residues. With V trimmed by 2 bases and J by 6 bases, 5 bases remained unmatched. Germline CDR1 DFQATT, CDR2 SNEGSKA (reference sequence). The CDR3: CSARRDRVSEQYF. The CDR3 DNA sequence: TGCAGTGCTAGAAGGGACAGGGTAAGCGAGCAGTACTTC.

This clonotype was found many times. The chain has TRBV15 and TRBJ2-3; D is unclear. Germline assignment: CDR1 LNHNV and CDR2 YYDKDF (reference sequence). Trimming pared 0 bases from V and 7 bases from J, leaving 11 bases between. The CDR3 spans 14 residues. CDR3 residues: CATSRDRAGNTQYF. The CDR3, as DNA: TGTGCCACCAGCAGAGATAGGGCTGGGAATACGCAGTATTTT.